Presented here are 17 T cell receptor beta chains from one specimen sequenced in a study of cytomegalovirus exposure and HLA in healthy donors. Use of 60 Vbeta and 13 Jbeta primers characterized the PCR. TCRdb keeps only in-frame clones here, not all; method: immunoSEQ multiplex PCR. The data contain some 120,000 clones, approximately 85% of them singletons. Sequencing input: PBMCs. Receptor source: a woman in her twenties or thirties in good health and CMV-seropositive.

The chain carries TRBV10-3 and TRBJ2-2; D remains ambiguous. CDR3 size: 13 residues. Germline-derived CDR1 and CDR2 are ENHRY and SYGVKD. Trimming pared 10 bases from V and 1 base from J, leaving 10 bases between. CDR3 sequence (DNA): TGTGCCACTGCCCCACAGAACACCGGGGAGCTGTTTTTT. It codes for CATAPQNTGELFF.

The CDR3 DNA sequence: TGTGCCAGCAGCCAACAGGGGAGCACTGAAGCTTTCTTT. Amino acids: CASSQQGSTEAFF. J is TRBJ1-1 and V is TRBV7-9, with 7 bases identical to TRBD1. The CDR3 length is 13 residues. Looked up from germline, CDR1 is SEHNR and CDR2 is FQNEAQ (reference sequence). V was clipped by 5 bases and J by 4 bases; unmatched bases: 4.

The chain employs TRBV7-9 and TRBJ1-5; 9 bases fit TRBD1. The CDR3 runs to 13 residues. CDR1 SEHNR and CDR2 FQNEAQ come from the germline V gene (reference sequence). The J segment lost 5 bases and the V segment lost 5 bases, leaving 1 base of the junction unmatched. The CDR3, as DNA: TGTGCCAGCAGCCGGACAGGGGATCAGCCCCAGCATTTT. Translating gives CASSRTGDQPQHF. Based on the CDR3 plus reference TRBV7-9 and TRBJ1-5, the full variable domain is DTGVSQNPRHKITKRGQNVTFRCDPISEHNRLYWYRQTLGQGPEFLTYFQNEAQLEKSRLLSDRFSAERPKGSFSTLEIQRTEQGDSAMYLCASSRTGDQPQHFGDGTRLSIL.

This clone is a singleton in its sample. The CDR3 loop is CASSLDRSGSNQPQHF. The CDR3 nucleotides are TGCGCCAGCAGCTTGGACAGGTCAGGTAGCAATCAGCCCCAGCATTTT. V gene TRBV5-1 combines with J gene TRBJ1-5; D possibly corresponds to TRBD1 (5 bases). Germline CDR1 SGHRS, CDR2 YFSETQ. The CDR3 totals 16 residues. The V end lost 0 bases, the J end lost 0 bases, and 10 bases lay between the germline ends.

This clone came up a few times. J is TRBJ2-7 and V is TRBV5-4, with 7 bases aligning to TRBD1. The germline CDR1 and CDR2 sequences are SGHNT and YYREEE (reference sequence). The length of the CDR3 is 15 residues. V gave up 0 bases and J gave up 1 base; unmatched junction bases: 4. The CDR3 region has the DNA TGTGCCAGCAGCTTGGAGGGGGACAGATCCTACGAGCAGTACTTC. Its translation is CASSLEGDRSYEQYF.

CDR3 in amino acids: CASSQYGTGGIETQYF. CDR3 nucleotide sequence: TGTGCCAGCAGCCAATACGGGACGGGGGGGATCGAGACCCAGTACTTC. The chain has TRBV16 and TRBJ2-5; 8 bases are a match to TRBD2. Germline V gene lookup returns CDR1 KGHSY and CDR2 FQNENV. The CDR3 consists of 16 residues. The trim removed 1 base at V and 5 bases at J, leaving 9 bases unmatched.

The J gene is TRBJ1-2, the V gene TRBV27; 7 bases fit TRBD1. In germline, CDR1 is MNHEY, CDR2 SMNVEV (reference sequence). The CDR3 loop spans 14 amino acids. The trim removed 3 bases at V and 8 bases at J, leaving 9 bases unmatched. CDR3 bases: TGTGCCAGCAGTTTCAGGGGGGCTCGAGGAGGCTACACCTTC. This codes for CASSFRGARGGYTF.

CDR3 coding DNA: TGTGCCAGCAGCCAACAGGGGCTGAATGGCTACACCTTC. Its protein is CASSQQGLNGYTF. The rearrangement joins TRBV14 to TRBJ1-2, with D perhaps TRBD1 (6 bases). Germline assignment: CDR1 SGHDN and CDR2 FVKESK. This CDR3 has 13 amino acids. Deletions cut 2 bases from V and 6 bases from J, with 10 bases between.

This chain joins TRBV18 and TRBJ1-2; TRBD1 might be the D (6 bases). Germline V lookup: CDR1 KGHSH, CDR2 LQKENI. This CDR3 has 18 amino acids. Trimming removed 0 bases at V and 4 bases at J, with 21 bases between. The CDR3 loop reads CASSPPGRTGGQSYGYTF. In nucleotides, the CDR3 is TGTGCCAGCTCACCACCGGGTCGGACGGGGGGGCAGAGCTATGGCTACACCTTC.

This chain links TRBV19 with TRBJ2-3; a possible D gene is TRBD1 (6 bases). Germline CDR1 reads LNHDA; CDR2 reads SQIVND (reference sequence). V was trimmed by 6 bases and J by 3 bases, leaving 19 bases between them. The CDR3 loop spans 16 amino acids. This CDR3 is CASRGATGLGTDTQYF. CDR3 sequence (DNA): TGTGCCAGTAGAGGTGCTACAGGGTTGGGGACAGATACGCAGTATTTT.

The chain is built from TRBV7-9 and TRBJ1-1; 8 bases match TRBD1. The V and J ends lost 1 base and 1 base, in that order; junction bases with no gene match: 8. Germline V gene sequence: CDR1 SEHNR, CDR2 FQNEAQ (reference sequence). This CDR3 spans 17 amino acids. CDR3 loop: CASSLGASGGRNTEAFF. DNA of the CDR3: TGTGCCAGCAGCTTAGGGGCCTCAGGGGGCAGGAACACTGAAGCTTTCTTT.

The rearrangement uses TRBV6-1 and TRBJ2-6, with TRBD2 identical over 7 bases. The CDR3 totals 17 residues. Germline assignment: CDR1 MNHNS and CDR2 SASEGT. Trimming removed 2 bases from V and 2 bases from J; junction bases left unmatched: 6. The CDR3 sequence is CASSESPGGAGANVLTF. CDR3 in DNA: TGTGCCAGCAGTGAATCCCCTGGGGGGGCTGGGGCCAACGTCCTGACTTTC.

This chain links TRBV5-4 with TRBJ2-7; 11 bases map to TRBD1. The CDR3 length is 17 residues. The germline gives CDR1 SGHNT, CDR2 YYREEE (reference sequence). Losses at the gene ends were 0 bases for V and 7 bases for J; bases not matched to a gene: 12. The CDR3 DNA reads TGTGCCAGCAGCTTGGTAGGAGGGGGGACAGGGGGTAGGGAGCAGTACTTC. It yields the protein CASSLVGGGTGGREQYF.

The V call is TRBV10-3, the J call TRBJ2-5, with 8 bases fitting TRBD1. V lost 11 bases, J lost 4 bases, and 9 bases stayed unmatched. This CDR3 has 13 amino acids. Per germline, CDR1 ENHRY and CDR2 SYGVKD. The CDR3 here is CASGQGLGETQYF. The CDR3 region has the DNA TGTGCCTCCGGACAGGGCCTCGGAGAGACCCAGTACTTC.

This sequence joins TRBV2 and TRBJ1-6; a possible D gene is TRBD1 (6 bases). Germline V gene data show CDR1 as SNHLY and CDR2 as FYNNEI. The CDR3 is 15 amino acids. With 6 bases removed from V and 6 bases from J, the gap between germline ends came to 15 bases. The CDR3, as DNA: TGTGCCAGCAGAGGCCAGGGGCTCGGTAATTCACCCCTCCACTTT. This translates into CASRGQGLGNSPLHF.

This chain connects TRBV27 to TRBJ1-2, with 8 bases aligning to TRBD1. With V trimmed by 3 bases and J by 3 bases, 6 bases remained unmatched. CDR1 MNHEY and CDR2 SMNVEV come from the germline V gene (reference sequence). The CDR3 consists of 15 residues. The CDR3 sequence: CASSFQGAGDYGYTF. The CDR3 DNA follows: TGTGCCAGCAGTTTTCAGGGGGCGGGTGACTATGGCTACACCTTC.

V gene TRBV18 combines with J gene TRBJ1-1; D perhaps matches TRBD1 (6 bases). CDR3 length equals 17 residues. Germline V CDR1 and CDR2: KGHSH, LQKENI. The V end lost 0 bases, the J end lost 1 base, and 15 bases lay between the germline ends. In DNA form, the CDR3 reads TGTGCCAGCTCACCACCGGTCGGATCGGGACAGAACACTGAAGCTTTCTTT. Amino acids: CASSPPVGSGQNTEAFF. The whole variable domain, filled in from reference TRBV18 and TRBJ1-1, reads NAGVMQNPRHLVRRRGQEARLRCSPMKGHSHVYWYRQLPEEGLKFMVYLQKENIIDESGMPKERFSAEFPKEGPSILRIQQVVRGDSAAYFCASSPPVGSGQNTEAFFGQGTRLTVV.